The TCR beta chain described here comes from a study of T cell responses to AZD1222 COVID-19 vaccine. The CDR3 covers 14 residues. With 0 bases removed from V and 9 bases from J, the gap between germline ends came to 15 bases. Looked up from germline, CDR1 is GTSNPN and CDR2 is SVGIG (reference sequence). Study-wide points: Among spike-specific TCRs, nearly half reportedly target unmutated variant regions. Spike-specific TCRs gained breadth and depth after people received two AZD1222 doses.

Only in-frame clones appear in the TCRdb table, and some are missing; sequencing was by immunoSEQ multiplex PCR. The profile shows approximately 140,000 clones, about 91% of them singletons. A remark on this clone: Its specificity is unknown.

The clonotype was recovered from an adult who received the AZD1222 COVID-19 vaccine. The gene calls are TRBV30 and TRBJ1-3; D remains unclear. The source was peripheral blood, collected 28 days after the second AZD1222 dose. The CDR3 DNA follows: TGTGCCTGGAGTGTACTCCCGGGCGGAGGCACCATATATTTT. This sequence encodes CAWSVLPGGGTIYF. The variable domain in full, completed from reference TRBV30 and TRBJ1-3, reads SQTIHQWPATLVQPVGSPLSLECTVEGTSNPNLYWYRQAAGRGLQLLFYSVGIGQISSEVPQNLSASRPQDRQFILSSKKLLLSDSGFYLCAWSVLPGGGTIYFGEGSWLTVV.